The source of this T cell receptor (beta chain) is a study of T cell responses to AZD1222 COVID-19 vaccine. Method: immunoSEQ multiplex PCR; TCRdb's copy keeps in-frame clones and lacks some. The sample has 95,000 to 150,000 clones; 86% are singletons. CDR3 length equals 13 residues. The V segment lost 7 bases and the J segment 6 bases; nucleotides outside the gene matches: 6. In germline, CDR1 is SQVTM, CDR2 ANQGSEA. Study-wide results and caveats: All repertoire sampling was performed exclusively after the peak T cell response. Only a handful of AZD1222 recipients, several in all, had baseline seropositivity.

To note about this clone: The antigen remains unidentified.

This specimen was peripheral blood, taken on day 0 of AZD1222 vaccination. J is TRBJ1-6 and V is TRBV29-1, with 7 nucleotides matching TRBD1. The TCR originated in an adult in good health. The CDR3 sequence: CSAGEGANSPLHF. The CDR3 coding sequence is TGCAGCGCAGGGGAGGGGGCTAATTCACCCCTCCACTTT. The variable domain in full, completed from reference TRBV29-1 and TRBJ1-6, reads SAVISQKPSRDICQRGTSLTIQCQVDSQVTMMFWYRQQPGQSLTLIATANQGSEATYESGFVIDKFPISRPNLTFSTLTVSNMSPEDSSIYLCSAGEGANSPLHFGNGTRLTVT.